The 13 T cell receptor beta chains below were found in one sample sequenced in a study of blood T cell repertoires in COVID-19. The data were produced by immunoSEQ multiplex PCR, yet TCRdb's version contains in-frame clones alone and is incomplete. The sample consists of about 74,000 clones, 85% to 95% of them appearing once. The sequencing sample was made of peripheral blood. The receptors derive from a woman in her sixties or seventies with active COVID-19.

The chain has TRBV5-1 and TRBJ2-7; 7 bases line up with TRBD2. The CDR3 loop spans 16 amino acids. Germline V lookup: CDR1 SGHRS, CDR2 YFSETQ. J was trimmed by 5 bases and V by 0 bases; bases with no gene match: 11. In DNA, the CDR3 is TGCGCCAGCAGCTTGGCCTTGGGGACTACGAGAGACGAGCAGTACTTC. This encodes CASSLALGTTRDEQYF.

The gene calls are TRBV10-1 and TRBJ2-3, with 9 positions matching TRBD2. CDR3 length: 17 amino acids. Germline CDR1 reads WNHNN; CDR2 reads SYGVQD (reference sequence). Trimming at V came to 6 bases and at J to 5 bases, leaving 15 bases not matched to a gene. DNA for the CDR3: TGCGCCAGCAGCACCTTAGCGGGAGAGAAGGACGTAGATACGCAGTATTTT. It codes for CASSTLAGEKDVDTQYF.

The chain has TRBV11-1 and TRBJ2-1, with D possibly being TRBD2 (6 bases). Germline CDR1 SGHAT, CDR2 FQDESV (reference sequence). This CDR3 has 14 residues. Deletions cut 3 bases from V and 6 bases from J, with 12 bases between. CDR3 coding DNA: TGTGCCAGCAGCTTTCTAGCGAGGGGCAATGAGCAGTTCTTC. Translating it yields CASSFLARGNEQFF. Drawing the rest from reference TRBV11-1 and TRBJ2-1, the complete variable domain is EAEVAQSPRYKITEKSQAVAFWCDPISGHATLYWYRQILGQGPELLVQFQDESVVDDSQLPKDRFSAERLKGVDSTLKIQPAELGDSAMYLCASSFLARGNEQFFGPGTRLTVL.

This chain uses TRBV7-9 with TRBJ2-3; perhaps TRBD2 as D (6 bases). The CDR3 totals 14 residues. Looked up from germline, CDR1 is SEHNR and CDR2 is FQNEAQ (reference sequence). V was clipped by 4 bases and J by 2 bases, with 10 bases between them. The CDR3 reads CASSYSGHTDTQYF. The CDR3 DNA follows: TGTGCCAGCAGCTACAGCGGGCACACAGATACGCAGTATTTT.

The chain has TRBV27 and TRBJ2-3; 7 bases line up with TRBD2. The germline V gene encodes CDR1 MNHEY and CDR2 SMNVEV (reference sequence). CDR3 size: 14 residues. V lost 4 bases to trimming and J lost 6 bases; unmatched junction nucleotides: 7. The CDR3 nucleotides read TGTGCCAGCAGTTCGGGACTACTCTTGGATACGCAGTATTTT. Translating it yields CASSSGLLLDTQYF.

DNA for the CDR3: TGTGCCAGCAGTTCGAATGGGACTAGCGGGAGGGCCGCGGATACGCAGTATTTT. Translation gives CASSSNGTSGRAADTQYF. This sequence joins TRBV27 and TRBJ2-3; 16 positions agree with TRBD2. The V gene end was trimmed by 4 bases and the J gene end by 6 bases; junction bases not matched to a gene: 10. Germline V gives CDR1 MNHEY, CDR2 SMNVEV (reference sequence). The CDR3 is made up of 18 amino acids.

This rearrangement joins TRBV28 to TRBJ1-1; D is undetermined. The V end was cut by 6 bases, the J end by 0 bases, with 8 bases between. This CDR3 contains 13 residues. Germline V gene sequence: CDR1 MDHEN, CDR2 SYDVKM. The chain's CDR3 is CASRFPVNTEAFF. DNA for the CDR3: TGTGCCAGCAGGTTCCCGGTGAACACTGAAGCTTTCTTT. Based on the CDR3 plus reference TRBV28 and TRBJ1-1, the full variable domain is DVKVTQSSRYLVKRTGEKVFLECVQDMDHENMFWYRQDPGLGLRLIYFSYDVKMKEKGDIPEGYSVSREKKERFSLILESASTNQTSMYLCASRFPVNTEAFFGQGTRLTVV.

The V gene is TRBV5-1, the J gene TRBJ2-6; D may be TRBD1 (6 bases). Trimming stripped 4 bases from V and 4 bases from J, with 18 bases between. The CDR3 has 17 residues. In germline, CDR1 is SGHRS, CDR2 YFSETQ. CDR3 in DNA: TGCGCCAGCAGCACCGGACACCGGGACATAGGGGCCAACGTCCTGACTTTC. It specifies CASSTGHRDIGANVLTF.

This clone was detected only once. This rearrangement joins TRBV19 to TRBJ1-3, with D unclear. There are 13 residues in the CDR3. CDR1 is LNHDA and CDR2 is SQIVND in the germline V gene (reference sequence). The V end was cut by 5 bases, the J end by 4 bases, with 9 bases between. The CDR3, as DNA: TGTGCCAGTAGTGAAAGGAGGGGAAACACCATATATTTT. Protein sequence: CASSERRGNTIYF. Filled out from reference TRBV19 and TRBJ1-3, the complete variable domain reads DGGITQSPKYLFRKEGQNVTLSCEQNLNHDAMYWYRQDPGQGLRLIYYSQIVNDFQKGDIAEGYSVSREKKESFPLTVTSAQKNPTAFYLCASSERRGNTIYFGEGSWLTVV.

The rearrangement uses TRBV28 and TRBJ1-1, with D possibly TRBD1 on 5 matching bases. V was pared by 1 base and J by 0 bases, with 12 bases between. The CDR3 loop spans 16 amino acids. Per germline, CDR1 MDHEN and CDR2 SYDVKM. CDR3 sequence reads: CASSLFGGGMNTEAFF. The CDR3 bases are TGTGCCAGCAGTTTATTCGGTGGGGGGATGAACACTGAAGCTTTCTTT.

The CDR3 coding sequence is TGTGCCAGCAGCTCCTTTCTAGCGGTCCAAGAGACCCAGTACTTC. Protein: CASSSFLAVQETQYF. J is TRBJ2-5 and V is TRBV5-8, with 7 bases matching TRBD2. Germline V gene lookup returns CDR1 SGHTS and CDR2 YDEGEE. V shed 3 bases and J 1 base; nucleotides not matched to a gene: 6. CDR3 length: 15 residues.

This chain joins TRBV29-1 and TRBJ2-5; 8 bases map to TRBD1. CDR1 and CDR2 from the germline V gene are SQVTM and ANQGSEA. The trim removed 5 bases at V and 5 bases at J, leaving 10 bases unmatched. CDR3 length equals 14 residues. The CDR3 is CSVLGTGQRETQYF. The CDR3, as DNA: TGCAGCGTTCTCGGGACAGGTCAGAGGGAGACCCAGTACTTC.

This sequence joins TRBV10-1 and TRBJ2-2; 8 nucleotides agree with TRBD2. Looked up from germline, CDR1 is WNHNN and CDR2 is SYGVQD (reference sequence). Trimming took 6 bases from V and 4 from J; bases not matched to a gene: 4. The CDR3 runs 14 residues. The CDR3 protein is CASRESGGTGELFF. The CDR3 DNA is TGCGCCAGCAGGGAGAGCGGGGGCACCGGGGAGCTGTTTTTT.